A single T cell receptor beta chain is shown here with its context. Ranging in age from about 6 to 95, the donors were healthy Caucasian individuals from Russia. Every sample had a minimum of 6 million PBMCs isolated. For the second PCR, which ran for roughly 6 to 12 cycles, a sample-barcoded 5' primer and a J-beta primer mix were used. Each cDNA molecule carried a tag from a template-switch adaptor that contained 12 random nucleotides. TCRdb re-derived calls from the 5' RACE reads in MiXCR, one entry per CDR3 protein. The sample lists over a million distinct CDR3 sequences, around 40% occurring once. With 4 bases removed from V and 2 bases from J, the gap between germline ends came to 11 bases. The CDR3 spans 14 residues. Germline CDR1 SGHDN, CDR2 FVKESK. The sample originates from a study of blood T cells in healthy people across ages.

The rearrangement links TRBV14 to TRBJ2-5; D uncertain. The sequence derives from a woman aged 18-35 years in good health. The sequenced sample consisted of blood. The CDR3 loop is CASSPLLDQETQYF. The CDR3 bases are TGTGCCAGCAGCCCCCTTTTGGATCAAGAGACCCAGTACTTC.